The T cell receptor beta chain under discussion was sequenced for a study of blood T cell repertoires in COVID-19. The protocol was immunoSEQ multiplex PCR, while the TCRdb copy is restricted to in-frame clones and leaves out a portion. The sample holds about 170,000 clones, around four fifths seen once. This clone appeared a single time. This CDR3 has 15 residues. Per the germline V gene, CDR1 is LGHNA and CDR2 is YSLEER. The V end was cut by 4 bases, the J end by 2 bases, with 9 bases between. Sequencing was carried out using peripheral blood. The V and J genes are TRBV4-3 and TRBJ2-6; no firm D call. The receptor's source is a woman between 65 and 79 years old who had recovered from COVID-19. CDR3 DNA: TGCGCCAGCAGCCCCCAGGTCGCTGGGGCCAACGTCCTGACTTTC. This gives the protein CASSPQVAGANVLTF.